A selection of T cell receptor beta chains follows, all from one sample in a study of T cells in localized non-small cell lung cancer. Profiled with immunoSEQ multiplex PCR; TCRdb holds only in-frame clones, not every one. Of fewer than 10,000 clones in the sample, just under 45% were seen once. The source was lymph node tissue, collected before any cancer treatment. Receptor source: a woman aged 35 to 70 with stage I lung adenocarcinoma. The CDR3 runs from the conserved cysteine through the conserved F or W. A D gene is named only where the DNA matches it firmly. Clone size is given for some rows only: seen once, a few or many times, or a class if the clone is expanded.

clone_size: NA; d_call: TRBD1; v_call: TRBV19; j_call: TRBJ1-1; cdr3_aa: CASSTGMQGAPEAFF; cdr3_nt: TGTGCCAGTAGTACGGGCATGCAGGGGGCTCCTGAAGCTTTCTTT
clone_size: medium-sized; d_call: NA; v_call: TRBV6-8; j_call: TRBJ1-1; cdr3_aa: CASSKGQLNTEAFF; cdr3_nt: TGTGCCAGCAGCAAAGGACAGCTGAACACTGAAGCTTTCTTT
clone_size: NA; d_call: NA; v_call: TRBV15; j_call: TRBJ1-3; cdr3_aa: CATSTPREGNSGNTIYF; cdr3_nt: TGTGCCACCAGCACCCCCCGAGAGGGGAACTCTGGAAACACCATATATTTT
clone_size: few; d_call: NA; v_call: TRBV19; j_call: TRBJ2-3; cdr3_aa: CASSGASGTDTQYF; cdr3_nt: TGTGCCAGTAGTGGGGCCTCGGGCACAGATACGCAGTATTTT
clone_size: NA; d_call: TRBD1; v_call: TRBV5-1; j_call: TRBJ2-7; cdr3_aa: CASRPSGQGISYEQYF; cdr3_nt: TGCGCCAGCAGACCTTCTGGACAGGGGATAAGCTACGAGCAATACTTC
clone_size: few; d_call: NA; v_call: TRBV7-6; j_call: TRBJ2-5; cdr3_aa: CASSLEGLPLREIQYF; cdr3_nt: TGTGCCAGCAGCTTAGAGGGACTGCCCCTTCGGGAGATCCAGTACTTC
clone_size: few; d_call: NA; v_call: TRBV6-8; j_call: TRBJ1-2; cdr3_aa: CASRGFGGYGYTF; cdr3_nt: TGTGCCAGCAGAGGTTTTGGGGGGTATGGCTACACCTTC
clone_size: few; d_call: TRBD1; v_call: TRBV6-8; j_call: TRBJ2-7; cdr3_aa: CASRAGGSYEQYF; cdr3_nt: TGTGCCAGCAGAGCAGGGGGTTCCTACGAGCAGTACTTC
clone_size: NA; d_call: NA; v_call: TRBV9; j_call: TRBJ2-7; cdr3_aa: CASNGVFSYEQYF; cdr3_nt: TGTGCCAGCAACGGTGTCTTCTCCTACGAGCAGTACTTC
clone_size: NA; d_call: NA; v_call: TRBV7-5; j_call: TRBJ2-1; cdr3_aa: CASSRPGAAYNEQFF; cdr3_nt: TGTGCCAGCAGCCGTCCCGGGGCGGCTTACAATGAGCAGTTCTTC
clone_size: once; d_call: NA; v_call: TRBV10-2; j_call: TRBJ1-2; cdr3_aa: CASSARDNYGYTF; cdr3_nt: TGCGCCAGCAGTGCCAGAGATAACTATGGCTACACCTTC
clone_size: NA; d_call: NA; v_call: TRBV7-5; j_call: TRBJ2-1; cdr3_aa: CASSWGGSYNEQFF; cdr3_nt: TGTGCCAGCAGCTGGGGTGGTTCCTACAATGAGCAGTTCTTC
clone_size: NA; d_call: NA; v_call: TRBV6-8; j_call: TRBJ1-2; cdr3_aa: CASSTRGGEGYTF; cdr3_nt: TGTGCCAGCAGTACAAGAGGGGGTGAGGGCTACACCTTC
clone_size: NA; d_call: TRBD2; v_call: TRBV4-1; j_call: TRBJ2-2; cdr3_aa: CASSQERSLAERNTGELFF; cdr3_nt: TGCGCCAGCAGCCAAGAGAGATCACTAGCGGAGCGGAACACCGGGGAGCTGTTTTTT
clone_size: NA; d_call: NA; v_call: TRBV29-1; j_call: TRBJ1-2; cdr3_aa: CSVEVLGRDGYTF; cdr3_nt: TGCAGCGTTGAAGTCTTAGGGAGGGATGGCTACACCTTC
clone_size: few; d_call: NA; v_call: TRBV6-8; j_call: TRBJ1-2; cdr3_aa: CASSLQGVSGGYTF; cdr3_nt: TGTGCCAGCAGTCTACAGGGAGTCTCCGGGGGCTACACCTTC
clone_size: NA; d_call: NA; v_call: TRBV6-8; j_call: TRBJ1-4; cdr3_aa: CASSDKGRTNEKLFF; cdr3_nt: TGTGCCAGCAGTGACAAGGGGAGAACTAATGAAAAACTGTTTTTT
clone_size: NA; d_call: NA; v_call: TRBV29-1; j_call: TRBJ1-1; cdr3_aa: CSVSDRNTEAFF; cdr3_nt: TGCAGCGTCTCCGACAGGAACACTGAAGCTTTTTTT
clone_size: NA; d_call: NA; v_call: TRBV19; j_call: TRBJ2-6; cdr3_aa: CASSRDRGNSGANVLTF; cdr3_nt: TGTGCCAGTAGTAGGGATCGTGGCAATTCTGGGGCCAACGTCCTGACTTTC
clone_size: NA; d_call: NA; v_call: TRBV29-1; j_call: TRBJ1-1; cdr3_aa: CSVVKGQTNTEAFF; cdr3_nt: TGCAGCGTCGTAAAGGGGCAGACGAACACTGAAGCTTTCTTT
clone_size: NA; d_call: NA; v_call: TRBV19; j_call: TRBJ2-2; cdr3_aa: CASSAKGNTGELFF; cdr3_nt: TGTGCCAGTAGCGCAAAGGGGAACACCGGGGAGCTGTTTTTT
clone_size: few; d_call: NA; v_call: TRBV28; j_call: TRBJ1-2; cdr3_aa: CASREGRGYGYTF; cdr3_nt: TGTGCCAGCAGAGAGGGGAGGGGTTATGGCTACACCTTC
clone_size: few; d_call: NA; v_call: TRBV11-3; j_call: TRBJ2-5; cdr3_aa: CASSLEFLQETQYF; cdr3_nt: TGTGCCAGCAGCTTAGAATTCCTCCAAGAGACCCAGTACTTC
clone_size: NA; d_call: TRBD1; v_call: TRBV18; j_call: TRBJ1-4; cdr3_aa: CASSPRTGGEKLFF; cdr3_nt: TGTGCCAGCTCACCACGGACAGGGGGTGAAAAACTGTTTTTT
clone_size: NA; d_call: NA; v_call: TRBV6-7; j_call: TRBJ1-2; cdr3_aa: CASSYAVGGYTF; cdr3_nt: TGTGCCAGCAGTTACGCAGTGGGTGGCTACACCTTC
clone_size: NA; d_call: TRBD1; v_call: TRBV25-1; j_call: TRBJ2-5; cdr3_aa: CASSDRQGIIETQYF; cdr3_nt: TGTGCCAGCAGTGACAGACAGGGGATAATAGAGACCCAGTACTTC
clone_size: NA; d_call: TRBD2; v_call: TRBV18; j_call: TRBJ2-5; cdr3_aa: CASSPYTSGGASAETQYF; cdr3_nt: TGTGCCAGCTCACCGTATACTAGCGGGGGGGCCTCGGCAGAGACCCAGTACTTC
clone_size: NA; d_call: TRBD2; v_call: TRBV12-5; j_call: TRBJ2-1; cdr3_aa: CASASAGGPSGWEQFF; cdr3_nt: TGTGCTAGTGCTTCCGCGGGGGGCCCCTCGGGTTGGGAGCAGTTCTTC
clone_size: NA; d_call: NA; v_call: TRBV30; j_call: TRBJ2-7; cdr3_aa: CAWSVRHEQYF; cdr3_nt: TGTGCCTGGAGTGTAAGGCACGAGCAGTACTTC
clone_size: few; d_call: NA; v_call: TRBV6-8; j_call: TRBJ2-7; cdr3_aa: CASSLVAAHEQYF; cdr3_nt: TGTGCCAGCAGTTTAGTGGCAGCCCACGAGCAGTACTTC
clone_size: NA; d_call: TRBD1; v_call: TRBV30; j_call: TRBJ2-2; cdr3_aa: CAWSVPKGAITGELFF; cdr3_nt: TGTGCCTGGAGTGTACCAAAGGGGGCGATCACCGGGGAGCTGTTTTTT
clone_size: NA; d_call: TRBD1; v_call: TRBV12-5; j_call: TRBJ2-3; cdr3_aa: CASGQGTGNTDTQYF; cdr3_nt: TGTGCTAGTGGCCAAGGGACAGGAAACACAGATACGCAGTATTTT
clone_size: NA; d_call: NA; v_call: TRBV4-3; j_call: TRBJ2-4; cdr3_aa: CASSQDRTRPNLNALAKNIQYF; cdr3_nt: TGCGCCAGCAGCCAAGATCGGACCAGACCGAATCTCAACGCATTAGCCAAAAACATTCAGTACTTC
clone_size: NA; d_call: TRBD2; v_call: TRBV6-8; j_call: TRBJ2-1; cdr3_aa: CASSYSGLAAQYNEQFF; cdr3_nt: TGTGCCAGCAGTTACTCGGGACTAGCGGCCCAGTACAATGAGCAGTTCTTC
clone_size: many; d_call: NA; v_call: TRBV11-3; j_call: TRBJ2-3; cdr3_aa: CASGSTPSPDTQYF; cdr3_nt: TGTGCCAGCGGGTCGACTCCTTCCCCAGATACGCAGTATTTT
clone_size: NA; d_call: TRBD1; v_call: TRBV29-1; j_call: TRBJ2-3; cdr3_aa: CSVDARDRGSDTQYF; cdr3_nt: TGCAGCGTTGATGCCCGGGACAGGGGTTCAGATACGCAGTATTTT
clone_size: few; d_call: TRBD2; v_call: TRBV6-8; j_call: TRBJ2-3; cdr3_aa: CASHLGSGITDTQYF; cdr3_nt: TGTGCCAGCCATCTCGGTAGCGGGATCACAGATACGCAGTATTTT